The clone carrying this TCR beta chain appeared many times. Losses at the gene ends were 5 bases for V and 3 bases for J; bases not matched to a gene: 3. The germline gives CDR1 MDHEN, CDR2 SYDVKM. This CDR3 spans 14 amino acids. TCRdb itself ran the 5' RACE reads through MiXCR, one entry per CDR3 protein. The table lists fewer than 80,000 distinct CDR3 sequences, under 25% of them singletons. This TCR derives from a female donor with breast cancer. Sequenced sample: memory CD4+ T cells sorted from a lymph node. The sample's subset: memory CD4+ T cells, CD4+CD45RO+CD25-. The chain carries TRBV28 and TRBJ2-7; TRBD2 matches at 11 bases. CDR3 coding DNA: TGTGCCAGCAGTGTAACTAGCGGGGGCTACGAGCAGTACTTC. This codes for CASSVTSGGYEQYF.